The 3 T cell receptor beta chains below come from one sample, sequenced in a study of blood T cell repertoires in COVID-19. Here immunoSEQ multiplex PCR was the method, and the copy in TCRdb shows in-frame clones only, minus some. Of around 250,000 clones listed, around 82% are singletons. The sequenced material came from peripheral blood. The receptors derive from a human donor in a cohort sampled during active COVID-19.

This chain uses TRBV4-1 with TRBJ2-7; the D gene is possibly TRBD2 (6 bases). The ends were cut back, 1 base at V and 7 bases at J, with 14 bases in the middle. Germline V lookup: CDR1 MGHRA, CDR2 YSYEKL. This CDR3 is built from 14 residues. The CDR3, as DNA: TGCGCCAGCAGCCAAGGAATGACCGGAGGGGAGCAGTACTTC. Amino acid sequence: CASSQGMTGGEQYF.

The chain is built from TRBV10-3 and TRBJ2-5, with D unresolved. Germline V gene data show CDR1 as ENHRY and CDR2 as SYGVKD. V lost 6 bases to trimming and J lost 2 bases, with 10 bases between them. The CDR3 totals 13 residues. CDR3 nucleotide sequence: TGTGCCATCAGCGCAGACTGGCAAGAGACCCAGTACTTC. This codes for CAISADWQETQYF.

The CDR3 loop is CASGTGSNEQFF. In nucleotides, the CDR3 is TGTGCCAGCGGTACAGGGAGCAATGAGCAGTTCTTC. The chain has TRBV21-1 and TRBJ2-1; the table gives TRBD1 as D, unverified against the DNA. TRBV21-1 is deemed a pseudogene. CDR3 size: 12 residues.